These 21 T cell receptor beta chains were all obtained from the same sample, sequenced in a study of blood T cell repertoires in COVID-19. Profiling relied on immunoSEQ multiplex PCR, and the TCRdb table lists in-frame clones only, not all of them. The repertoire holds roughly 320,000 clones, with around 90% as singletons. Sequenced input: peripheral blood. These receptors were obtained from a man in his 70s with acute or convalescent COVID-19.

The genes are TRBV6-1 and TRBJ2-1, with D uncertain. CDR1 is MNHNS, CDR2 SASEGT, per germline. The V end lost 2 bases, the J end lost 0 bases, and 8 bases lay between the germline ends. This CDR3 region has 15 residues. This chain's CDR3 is CASSESPSSYNEQFF. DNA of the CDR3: TGTGCCAGCAGTGAATCGCCGAGCTCCTACAATGAGCAGTTCTTC.

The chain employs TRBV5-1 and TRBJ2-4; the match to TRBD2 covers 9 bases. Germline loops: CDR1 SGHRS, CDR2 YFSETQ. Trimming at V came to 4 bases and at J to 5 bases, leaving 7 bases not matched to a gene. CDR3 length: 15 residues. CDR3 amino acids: CASSPTSGLQNIQYF. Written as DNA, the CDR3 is TGCGCCAGCAGCCCCACTAGCGGGCTGCAAAACATTCAGTACTTC.

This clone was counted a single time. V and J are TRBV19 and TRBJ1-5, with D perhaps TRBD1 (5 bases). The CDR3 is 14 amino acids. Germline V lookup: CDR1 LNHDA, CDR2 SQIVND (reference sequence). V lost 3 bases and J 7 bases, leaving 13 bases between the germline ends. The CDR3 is CASSIPRVGQPQHF. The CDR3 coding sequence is TGTGCCAGTAGTATCCCCAGGGTTGGACAGCCCCAGCATTTT.

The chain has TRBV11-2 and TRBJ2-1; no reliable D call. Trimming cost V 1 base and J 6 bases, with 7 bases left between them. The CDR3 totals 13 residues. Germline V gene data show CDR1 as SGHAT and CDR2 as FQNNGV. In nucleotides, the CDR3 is TGTGCCAGCAGCTTAGGGCAGGTCAATGAGCAGTTCTTC. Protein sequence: CASSLGQVNEQFF.

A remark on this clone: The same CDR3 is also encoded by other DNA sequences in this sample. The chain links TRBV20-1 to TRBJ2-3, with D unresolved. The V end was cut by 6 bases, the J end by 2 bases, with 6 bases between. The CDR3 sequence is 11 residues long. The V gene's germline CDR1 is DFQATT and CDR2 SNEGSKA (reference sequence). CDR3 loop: CSASLTDTQYF. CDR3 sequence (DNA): TGCAGTGCCTCCCTCACAGATACGCAGTATTTT.

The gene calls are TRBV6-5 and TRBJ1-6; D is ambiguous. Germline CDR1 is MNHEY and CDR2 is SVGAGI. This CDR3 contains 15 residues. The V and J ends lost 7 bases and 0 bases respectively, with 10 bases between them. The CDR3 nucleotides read TGTGCCAGCAACCCGGGGAGCTCCTATAATTCACCCCTCCACTTT. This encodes CASNPGSSYNSPLHF.

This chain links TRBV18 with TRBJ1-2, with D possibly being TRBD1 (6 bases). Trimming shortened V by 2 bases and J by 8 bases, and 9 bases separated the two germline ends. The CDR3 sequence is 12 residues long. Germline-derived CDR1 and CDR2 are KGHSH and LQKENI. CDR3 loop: CASSPGTNGYTF. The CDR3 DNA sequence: TGTGCCAGCTCACCAGGGACAAACGGCTACACCTTC.

The CDR3 region is CASSIPGQRNEKLFF. The CDR3 DNA reads TGTGCCAGTAGTATACCGGGACAGAGAAATGAAAAACTGTTTTTT. The genes are TRBV19 and TRBJ1-4; 7 bases match TRBD1. CDR1 is LNHDA, CDR2 SQIVND, per germline (reference sequence). The V gene end was trimmed by 2 bases and the J gene end by 5 bases; junction bases not matched to a gene: 5. This CDR3 is 15 amino acids long.

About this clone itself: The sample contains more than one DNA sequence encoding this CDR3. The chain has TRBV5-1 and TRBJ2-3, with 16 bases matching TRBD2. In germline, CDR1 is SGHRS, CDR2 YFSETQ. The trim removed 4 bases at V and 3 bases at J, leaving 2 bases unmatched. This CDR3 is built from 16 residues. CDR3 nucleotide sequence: TGCGCCAGCAGCCCGGGACTAGCGGGAGGGACAGATACGCAGTATTTT. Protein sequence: CASSPGLAGGTDTQYF.

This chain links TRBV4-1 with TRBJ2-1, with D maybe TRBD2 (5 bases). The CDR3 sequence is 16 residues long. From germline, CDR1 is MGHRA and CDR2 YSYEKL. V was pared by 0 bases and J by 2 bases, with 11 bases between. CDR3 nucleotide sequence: TGCGCCAGCAGCCAAGATGTCAGCGGAGCCTACAATGAGCAGTTCTTC. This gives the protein CASSQDVSGAYNEQFF.

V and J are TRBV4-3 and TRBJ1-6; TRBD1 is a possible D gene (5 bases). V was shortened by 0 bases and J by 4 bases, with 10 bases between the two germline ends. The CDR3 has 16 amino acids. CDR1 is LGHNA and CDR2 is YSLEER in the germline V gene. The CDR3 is CASSQDPRVYNSPLHF. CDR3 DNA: TGCGCCAGCAGCCAAGATCCCAGGGTATATAATTCACCCCTCCACTTT.

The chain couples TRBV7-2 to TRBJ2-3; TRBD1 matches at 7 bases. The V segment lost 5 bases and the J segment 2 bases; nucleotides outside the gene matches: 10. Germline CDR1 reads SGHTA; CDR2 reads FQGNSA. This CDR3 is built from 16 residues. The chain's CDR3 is CASSEGASRSTDTQYF. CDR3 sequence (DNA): TGTGCCAGCAGCGAGGGGGCCTCGCGCTCCACAGATACGCAGTATTTT.

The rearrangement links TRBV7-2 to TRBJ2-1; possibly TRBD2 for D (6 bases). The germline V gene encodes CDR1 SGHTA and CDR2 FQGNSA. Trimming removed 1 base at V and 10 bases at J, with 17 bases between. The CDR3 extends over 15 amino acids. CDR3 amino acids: CASSLGNGGMGEQFF. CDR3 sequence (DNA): TGTGCCAGCAGCTTAGGTAACGGCGGGATGGGGGAGCAGTTCTTC.

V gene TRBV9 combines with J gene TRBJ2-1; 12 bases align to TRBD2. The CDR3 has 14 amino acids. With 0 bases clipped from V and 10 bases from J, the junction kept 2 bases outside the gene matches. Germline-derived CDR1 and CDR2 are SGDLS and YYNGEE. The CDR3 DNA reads TGTGCCAGCAGCGTAGTGCTAGCGGGAGGGGAGCAGTTCTTC. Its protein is CASSVVLAGGEQFF.

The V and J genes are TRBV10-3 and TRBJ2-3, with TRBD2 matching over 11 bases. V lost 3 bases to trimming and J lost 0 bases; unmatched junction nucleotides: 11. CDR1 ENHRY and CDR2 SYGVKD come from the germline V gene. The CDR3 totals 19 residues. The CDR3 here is CAISEKASGGTASTDTQYF. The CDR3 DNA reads TGTGCCATCAGTGAAAAGGCTAGCGGGGGGACAGCTAGCACAGATACGCAGTATTTT.

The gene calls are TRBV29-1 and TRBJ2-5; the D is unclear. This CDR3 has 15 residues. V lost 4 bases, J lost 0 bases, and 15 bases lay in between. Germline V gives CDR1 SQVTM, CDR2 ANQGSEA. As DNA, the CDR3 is TGCAGCGTTGGCAGGTTACCCCGCTACCAAGAGACCCAGTACTTC. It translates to CSVGRLPRYQETQYF.

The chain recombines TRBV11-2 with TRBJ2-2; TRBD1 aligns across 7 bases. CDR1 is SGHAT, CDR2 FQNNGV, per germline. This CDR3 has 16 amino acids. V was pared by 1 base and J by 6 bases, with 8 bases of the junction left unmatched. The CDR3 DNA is TGTGCCAGCAGCTTAGTTCCCCAGGGGGTATCCGGGGAGCTGTTTTTT. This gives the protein CASSLVPQGVSGELFF.

The CDR3 nucleotides read TGTGCCAGCAGCACAACAGCTATGAACACTGAAGCTTTCTTT. Translated, it gives CASSTTAMNTEAFF. This chain uses TRBV9 with TRBJ1-1; D ambiguous. Germline values: CDR1 SGDLS, CDR2 YYNGEE. This CDR3 comprises 14 residues. The germline V and J ends were trimmed by 4 bases and 0 bases, with 10 bases remaining between them. Full variable domain (missing parts from reference TRBV9 and TRBJ1-1): DSGVTQTPKHLITATGQRVTLRCSPRSGDLSVYWYQQSLDQGLQFLIQYYNGEERAKGNILERFSAQQFPDLHSELNLSSLELGDSALYFCASSTTAMNTEAFFGQGTRLTVV.

CDR3 in amino acids: CASSPAGQARRTDTQYF. CDR3 coding DNA: TGCGCCAGCAGCCCCGCAGGACAGGCCCGAAGAACAGATACGCAGTATTTT. J is TRBJ2-3 and V is TRBV5-1; 7 bases agree with TRBD1. This CDR3 spans 17 amino acids. Looked up from germline, CDR1 is SGHRS and CDR2 is YFSETQ. V lost 4 bases and J lost 3; bases outside the gene matches: 14.

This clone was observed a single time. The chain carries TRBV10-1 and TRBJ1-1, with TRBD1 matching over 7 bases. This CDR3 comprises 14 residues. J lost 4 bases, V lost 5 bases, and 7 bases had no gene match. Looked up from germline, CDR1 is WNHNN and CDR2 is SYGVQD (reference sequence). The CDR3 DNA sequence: TGCGCCAGCAGTCCCACAGGGGCGATCACTGAAGCTTTCTTT. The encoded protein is CASSPTGAITEAFF.

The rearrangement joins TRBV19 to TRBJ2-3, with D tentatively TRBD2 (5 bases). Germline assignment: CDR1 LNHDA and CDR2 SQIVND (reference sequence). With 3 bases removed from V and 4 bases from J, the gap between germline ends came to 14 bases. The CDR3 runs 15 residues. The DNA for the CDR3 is TGTGCCAGTAGTATGTGGGGTGAGGGCGCAGATACGCAGTATTTT. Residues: CASSMWGEGADTQYF. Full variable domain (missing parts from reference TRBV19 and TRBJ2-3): DGGITQSPKYLFRKEGQNVTLSCEQNLNHDAMYWYRQDPGQGLRLIYYSQIVNDFQKGDIAEGYSVSREKKESFPLTVTSAQKNPTAFYLCASSMWGEGADTQYFGPGTRLTVL.